This T cell receptor beta chain originates from a study of T cell changes during pregnancy in multiple sclerosis. Per the germline V gene, CDR1 is MNHEY and CDR2 is SMNVEV (reference sequence). J gave up 3 bases and V 3 bases, and 7 bases lay outside the gene matches. The CDR3 extends over 16 amino acids. The repertoire was sequenced with immunoSEQ multiplex PCR; TCRdb's copy has only in-frame clones and lacks some. This table holds 30,000 to 45,000 clones, roughly 90% found once. The V gene is TRBV27, the J gene TRBJ2-2, with 7 bases fitting TRBD2. The sequencing here drew on CD8+ T cells from peripheral blood mononuclear cells, taken before pregnancy. The TCR originated in a female donor with multiple sclerosis, enrolled in a pregnancy study. CDR3 region: CASSFGGSIYTGELFF. CDR3 nucleotide sequence: TGTGCCAGCAGTTTCGGCGGGAGTATTTACACCGGGGAGCTGTTTTTT.